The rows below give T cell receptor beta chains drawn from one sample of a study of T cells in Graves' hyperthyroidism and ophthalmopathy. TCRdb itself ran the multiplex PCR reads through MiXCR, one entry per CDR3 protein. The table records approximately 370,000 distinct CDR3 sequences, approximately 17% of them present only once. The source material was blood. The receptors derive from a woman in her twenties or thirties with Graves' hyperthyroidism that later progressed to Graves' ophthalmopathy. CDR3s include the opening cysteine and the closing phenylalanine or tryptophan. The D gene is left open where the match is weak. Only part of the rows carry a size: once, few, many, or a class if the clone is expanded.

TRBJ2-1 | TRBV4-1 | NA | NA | CASSQDPGTEYNEQFF | TGCGCCAGCAGCCAAGATCCTGGGACCGAGTACAATGAGCAGTTCTTC
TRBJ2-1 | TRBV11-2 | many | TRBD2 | CASRREEDEQFF | TGTGCCAGCAGGCGGGAGGAAGATGAGCAGTTCTTC
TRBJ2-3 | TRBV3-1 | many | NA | CASSRTGAHSTDTQYF | TGTGCCAGCAGCCGCACGGGGGCGCACAGCACAGATACGCAGTATTTT
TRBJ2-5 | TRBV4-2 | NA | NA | CASSQVQVGRDLQETQYF | TGTGCCAGCAGCCAAGTCCAGGTCGGGCGGGATCTTCAAGAGACCCAGTACTTC
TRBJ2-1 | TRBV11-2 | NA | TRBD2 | CASSLGTSGRALNEQFF | TGTGCCAGCAGCTTAGGGACTAGCGGGAGGGCTTTGAATGAGCAGTTCTTC
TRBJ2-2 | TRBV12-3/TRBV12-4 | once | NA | CASSFGGAHTGELFF | TGTGCCAGCAGTTTTGGGGGCGCCCACACCGGGGAGCTGTTTTTT
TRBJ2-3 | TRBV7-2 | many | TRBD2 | CATIGTSSSGGVAQYF | TGTGCCACTATCGGGACTAGTAGTTCGGGGGGGGTCGCGCAGTATTTT
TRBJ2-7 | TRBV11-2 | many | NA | CASSLGYRSSYEQYF | TGTGCCAGCAGCTTAGGGTACCGGAGCTCCTACGAGCAGTACTTC
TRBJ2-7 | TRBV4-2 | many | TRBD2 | CASSQDPSGGAYEQYF | TGTGCCAGCAGCCAAGATCCTAGCGGGGGGGCCTACGAGCAGTACTTC
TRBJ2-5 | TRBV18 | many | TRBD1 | CASSPFRGTMETQYF | TGTGCCAGCTCACCATTCAGGGGGACGATGGAGACCCAGTACTTC
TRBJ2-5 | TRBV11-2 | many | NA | CASSYPGVETQYF | TGTGCCAGCAGCTATCCAGGGGTTGAGACCCAGTACTTC
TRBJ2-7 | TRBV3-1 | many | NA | CASSPGPGNPYEQYF | TGTGCCAGCAGCCCAGGCCCAGGAAACCCCTACGAGCAGTACTTC
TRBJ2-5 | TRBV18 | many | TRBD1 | CASSPGQGETQYF | TGTGCCAGCTCACCGGGACAGGGGGAGACCCAGTACTTC
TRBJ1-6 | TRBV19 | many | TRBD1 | CASSGPGQPSPLHF | TGTGCCAGTAGTGGACCGGGACAGCCTTCACCCCTCCACTTT
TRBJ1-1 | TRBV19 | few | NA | CASRRAGKRGAFF | TGTGCCAGTAGAAGGGCAGGGAAGAGAGGAGCTTTCTTT
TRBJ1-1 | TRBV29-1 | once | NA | CSVRGRNTEAFF | TGCAGCGTGAGGGGCAGGAACACTGAAGCTTTCTTT
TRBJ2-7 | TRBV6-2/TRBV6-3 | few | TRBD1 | CASSYRNDREEPYEQYF | TGTGCCAGCAGTTATCGAAATGACAGGGAAGAACCCTACGAGCAGTACTTC
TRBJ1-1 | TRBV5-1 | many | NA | CASSMGAYPEAFF | TGCGCCAGCAGCATGGGGGCCTACCCTGAAGCTTTCTTT
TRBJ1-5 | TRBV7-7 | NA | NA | CASSWVWGDQPQHF | TGTGCTAGCAGCTGGGTCTGGGGGGATCAGCCCCAGCATTTT
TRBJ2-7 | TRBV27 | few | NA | CASSPLPWGQGTYEQYF | TGTGCCAGCAGTCCCCTCCCGTGGGGGCAGGGGACCTACGAGCAGTACTTC
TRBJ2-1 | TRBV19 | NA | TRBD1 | CAGSPPGQGINEQFF | TGTGCCGGTAGTCCCCCGGGACAGGGGATCAATGAGCAGTTCTTC
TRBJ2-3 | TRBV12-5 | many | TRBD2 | CASGLGAGESTDTQYF | TGTGCTAGTGGTTTGGGGGCGGGGGAGAGCACAGATACGCAGTATTTT
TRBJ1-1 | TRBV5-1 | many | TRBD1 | CASSPGTGTNAEAFF | TGCGCCAGCAGCCCAGGGACAGGGACGAACGCTGAAGCTTTCTTT
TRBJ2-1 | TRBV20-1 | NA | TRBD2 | CSAPTSGMAGSYNEQFF | TGCAGTGCCCCGACTAGCGGGATGGCTGGGTCCTACAATGAGCAGTTCTTC
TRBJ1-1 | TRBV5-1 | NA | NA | CASSLVFTGRNTEAFF | TGCGCCAGCAGCTTGGTTTTCACAGGGCGGAACACTGAAGCTTTCTTT
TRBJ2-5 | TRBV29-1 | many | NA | CSVVLGPIQETQYF | TGCAGCGTTGTCCTTGGTCCAATACAAGAGACCCAGTACTTC
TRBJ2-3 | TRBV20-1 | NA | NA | CSARMGGDADTQYF | TGCAGTGCTAGGATGGGTGGGGACGCAGATACGCAGTATTTT
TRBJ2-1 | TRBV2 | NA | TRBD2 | CASNPGRSSGKNEQFF | TGTGCCAGCAACCCAGGAAGGTCTAGCGGGAAGAATGAGCAGTTCTTC
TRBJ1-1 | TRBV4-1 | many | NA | CASSQGTTLTEAFF | TGCGCCAGCAGCCAAGGGACCACCCTCACTGAAGCTTTCTTT
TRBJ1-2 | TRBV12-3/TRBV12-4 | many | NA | CASGPMTGANYGYTF | TGTGCCAGCGGGCCTATGACCGGAGCGAACTATGGCTACACCTTC
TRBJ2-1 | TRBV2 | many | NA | CASSSLASYNEQFF | TGTGCCAGCAGTTCCCTGGCCTCCTACAATGAGCAGTTCTTC
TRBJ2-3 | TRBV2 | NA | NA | CASSDWAASTDTQYF | TGTGCCAGCAGTGATTGGGCGGCGAGCACAGATACGCAGTATTTT
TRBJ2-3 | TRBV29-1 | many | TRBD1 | CSVGPWPDRGRDTQYF | TGCAGCGTTGGGCCCTGGCCGGACAGGGGGCGAGATACGCAGTATTTT